Described below is a single T cell receptor (beta chain) sequence and its context. A few counts support this clonotype. No cognate antigen has been identified for it. The input lacks base qualities; no much larger clone sits a single base away. The roughly 39 donors, aged about 6 to 95 years, were systemically healthy Caucasian individuals from Russia. Each donor gave ten milliliters of peripheral blood, collected into EDTA-treated Vacutainer tubes. Ficoll-Paque density-gradient centrifugation was used to isolate PBMCs, with at least 6.5 million obtained per sample. Total RNA, at least 5 micrograms per sample, was extracted from PBMCs with Trizol reagent. For every donor, an aliquot of PBMCs went through flow cytometry to measure the percentages of naive CD45RAhigh/CD27high T cells. The CDR3 covers 16 residues, taking in both the cysteine and the phenylalanine. The retained sequence is limited to the CDR3, 48 bases, with the frame set at the first base. Ends trimmed: V by 5 bases, J by 8 bases; bases unmatched to a gene: 17. Looking up the germline V gene (reference sequence) yields CDR1 SEHNR and CDR2 FQNEAQ.

The method was 5' RACE. The reads were generated on an Illumina HiSeq 2500. A second PCR of about 6 to 12 cycles was run with a J-beta primer mix and a sample-barcoded 5' primer. A template-switch 5' adaptor carrying 12 random nucleotides introduced a unique molecular identifier onto each TCR beta cDNA molecule. At least 2.5 million CDR3-containing paired-end reads were obtained from each sample. All of the RNA was converted into first-strand cDNA using the Mint cDNA synthesis kit, with a TRBC-specific oligonucleotide serving as the primer. Following uracil-DNA glycosylase treatment, a first 18-cycle PCR with universal primers M1SS and BC2_uni_R was performed on all cDNA. In the original analysis: For normalization, 1 million high-quality reads were randomly selected from each sample, with every read carrying a distinct molecular identifier. Instead of being binned into consensus sequences, reads with shared molecular identifiers were discarded. MiTCR, run with a Q25 quality threshold and the strictest error-elimination algorithm, handled CDR3 identification, clonotype clustering and error correction. Lower-bound total TCR beta diversity was estimated with a nonparametric unseen species model using Euler transformation. TCRdb cleaned the public reads at Q25 with fastp, built clones with MiXCR and kept in-frame beta chains. Each CDR3 protein gets just one entry, which takes the most common genes and DNA from the rows behind it. The V and J calls shown here were made by TCRdb, not taken from the authors' results. Across this sample there are approximately 1.5 million distinct CDR3 sequences, with 30% to 35% seen only once. Over 9% of the sample is in the top ten clones.

The source of the sample is a study of blood T cells in healthy people across ages (dated by TCRdb to 2015 to 2017). Background on the whole study: Template switching captured roughly one uniquely barcoded TCR beta cDNA molecule per two T cells in model experiments. Age-related changes in TCR beta repertoire diversity were measured in the study by deep sequencing normalized with unique cDNA molecular identifiers. To avoid experimental bias, donors of different ages were distributed randomly across sequencing lanes. Two additional independent replicas of 1 million unique cDNA reads from the same blood draw were analyzed for two donors (one aged 18 to 29 and one aged 80 or older). The donors were split into four age groups: young (average around 15 years), middle-aged (roughly 42), aged (approximately 60) and long-lived (roughly 77).

On the study overall, not on this receptor specifically: Estimates of total diversity based on one million sequenced T cells were regarded as lower bounds and as underestimates. There was a strong correlation between observed TCR beta diversity and the percentage of naive T cells measured by flow cytometry. Because profiling used bulk unsorted PBMCs, naive and antigen-experienced compartments could not be compared conclusively. Observed TCR beta diversity per million T cells fell roughly linearly with age, and a significant reduction was already apparent by age around 44. The long-lived group showed more naive CD4+ T cells, fewer expanded clones and increased TCR diversity than the aged group, suggesting age selection. Because the CMV infection status of the donors was unknown, age-related changes in expanded clonotypes may potentially have been confounded.

This receptor was taken from a woman aged 30 to 39 in good health. The chain joins TRBV7-9 to TRBJ1-2; TRBD1 lines up with 7 middle nucleotides. The sequenced sample consisted of blood. The CDR3 reads CASSADRRTGREGYTF. The nucleotides are TGTGCCAGCAGCGCAGACCGTAGGACAGGAAGGGAAGGCTACACCTTC.